Each of the 25 T cell receptor beta chains below was sequenced from the same sample in a study of T-cell memory formation after mild COVID-19 (dated by TCRdb to 2020 to 2023). The library was generated by 5' RACE. This sample was sequenced with an Illumina NovaSeq 6000. TCRdb applied fastp at Q25 and MiXCR to the public reads, then kept only in-frame beta chains. All rows with the same CDR3 protein become a single entry with the most common DNA and genes. For this sample there are 240,000 or so distinct CDR3 sequences; around a tenth appear just once. Around a fifth of the sample rests with the top ten. Sequenced input: PBMCs or a T cell subset sorted from them (not recorded which). The receptors originated from a man in his late teens or twenties who had mild COVID-19 (a few samples of this study predate the infection). The sample titles of this study are shuffled in the database, so cell type and time point are left out; the donor was told from shared clones.

This clonotype was recorded at least ten times. This chain links TRBV7-2 with TRBJ2-5; possible D gene TRBD2, 7 bases. The germline V gene has CDR1 SGHTA and CDR2 FQGNSA. The CDR3 runs to 14 residues. Trimming removed 3 bases from V and 5 bases from J, with 13 bases in between. CDR3 protein: CASSFLGGQETQYF. In DNA, the CDR3 is TGTGCCAGCAGCTTTTTGGGGGGGCAGGAGACCCAGTACTTC.

The V call is TRBV7-6, the J call TRBJ2-1, with 7 bases aligning to TRBD1. Losses at the gene ends were 4 bases for V and 5 bases for J; bases not matched to a gene: 8. The germline CDR1 and CDR2 sequences are SGHVS and FNYEAQ. This CDR3 contains 15 residues. Written as DNA, the CDR3 is TGTGCCAGCAGCTCTGTAGGGGGCGCGAACAATGAGCAGTTCTTC. Its protein is CASSSVGGANNEQFF.

This clonotype was counted ten times or more. CDR3 sequence reads: CSARRDRTSAGNGTQYF. The CDR3 DNA is TGCAGTGCTAGAAGGGATCGGACTAGCGCCGGTAACGGGACCCAGTACTTC. The chain recombines TRBV20-1 with TRBJ2-5, with 9 bases aligning to TRBD2. V lost 2 bases, J lost 7 bases, and 17 bases stayed unmatched. From germline, CDR1 is DFQATT and CDR2 SNEGSKA (reference sequence). This CDR3 has 17 amino acids.

The gene calls are TRBV6-2 or TRBV6-3 and TRBJ2-1; TRBD2 matches at 10 bases. Germline loops: CDR1 MNHEY, CDR2 SVGEGT. This CDR3 is built from 15 residues. V was pared by 5 bases and J by 5 bases, with 6 bases of the junction left unmatched. As DNA, the CDR3 is TGTGCCAGCAGTCAAGCGGGGGGGCCCCACAATGAGCAGTTCTTC. It encodes CASSQAGGPHNEQFF.

This CDR3 reads CASSLFRAQGYEQYV. The CDR3 DNA reads as TGTGCCAGCAGCCTCTTTCGGGCCCAAGGCTACGAGCAGTACGTC. V usage is TRBV3-1 and J usage is TRBJ2-7; no reliable D call. V dropped 4 bases and J dropped 3 bases, with 16 bases sitting between them. This CDR3 contains 15 residues. In germline, CDR1 is LGHDT, CDR2 YNNKEL (reference sequence).

The gene calls are TRBV4-2 and TRBJ2-7; D is ambiguous. Looked up from germline, CDR1 is LGHNA and CDR2 is YNFKEQ. The CDR3 runs to 13 residues. The germline V and J ends were trimmed by 1 base and 2 bases, with 6 bases remaining between them. The CDR3 nucleotides read TGTGCCAGCAGCCAAGTTGACGCCTACGAGCAGTACTTC. It encodes CASSQVDAYEQYF.

This clonotype was seen only a few times. The V call is TRBV6-5, the J call TRBJ2-5; 7 bases map to TRBD1. Germline trimming cut 7 bases from V and 3 bases from J; bases unmatched to any gene: 5. CDR3 length: 13 amino acids. Germline V lookup: CDR1 MNHEY, CDR2 SVGAGI. This CDR3 reads CASKNTGEETQYF. The CDR3 region has the DNA TGTGCCAGCAAGAACACAGGGGAAGAGACCCAGTACTTC.

The V call is TRBV7-2, the J call TRBJ1-1; D uncertain. CDR1 and CDR2 from the germline V gene are SGHTA and FQGNSA. Trimming cost V 3 bases and J 3 bases, with 2 bases left between them. The CDR3 totals 11 residues. DNA for the CDR3: TGTGCCAGCAGCTTCGACACTGAAGCTTTCTTT. It encodes CASSFDTEAFF.

In its sample, this clonotype was seen once. V is TRBV28 and J is TRBJ2-7, with 10 bases aligning to TRBD2. The V gene's germline CDR1 is MDHEN and CDR2 SYDVKM. The V and J ends lost 4 bases and 7 bases, in that order; junction bases with no gene match: 13. The length of the CDR3 is 16 residues. In DNA form, the CDR3 reads TGTGCCAGCAGTTCCCGGGGAGCGGGGGGGTTGGAGGAGCAGTACTTC. Its protein is CASSSRGAGGLEEQYF. Drawing the rest from reference TRBV28 and TRBJ2-7, the complete variable domain is DVKVTQSSRYLVKRTGEKVFLECVQDMDHENMFWYRQDPGLGLRLIYFSYDVKMKEKGDIPEGYSVSREKKERFSLILESASTNQTSMYLCASSSRGAGGLEEQYFGPGTRLTVT.

This clonotype was seen more than once but under ten times. The chain is built from TRBV25-1 and TRBJ2-7; no firm D call. Looked up from germline, CDR1 is MGHDK and CDR2 is SYGVNS. This CDR3 spans 13 amino acids. Trimming took 3 bases from V and 9 from J, leaving 15 bases between them. In DNA form, the CDR3 reads TGTGCCAGCAGTGATCTATTTACGGATGTGCAGTACTTC. Its protein product is CASSDLFTDVQYF.

This chain uses TRBV12-3 or TRBV12-4 with TRBJ1-1, with TRBD1 as a possible D gene (5 bases). Deletions cut 6 bases from V and 3 bases from J, with 14 bases between. This CDR3 is built from 14 residues. The CDR3 bases are TGTGCCAGCAGGGATAGGGGCCTTCACACTGAAGCTTTCTTT. Protein sequence: CASRDRGLHTEAFF.

The chain combines TRBV2 with TRBJ2-1; no clear D gene. V was clipped by 6 bases and J by 5 bases, with 14 bases between them. This CDR3 contains 14 residues. Germline V gene sequence: CDR1 SNHLY, CDR2 FYNNEI. This CDR3 reads CASRRIGVNNEQFF. CDR3 coding DNA: TGTGCCAGCAGGAGGATTGGGGTCAACAATGAGCAGTTCTTC.

Only a few counts were recorded for this clonotype. J is TRBJ2-7 and V is TRBV29-1, with 8 bases matching TRBD1. CDR3 length: 15 amino acids. V lost 7 bases, J lost 5 bases, and 16 bases stayed unmatched. Germline-derived CDR1 and CDR2 are SQVTM and ANQGSEA. In DNA, the CDR3 is TGCAGCGCCTCCGGACGACAGGGGAATCGGAACGAGCAGTACTTC. Amino acid sequence: CSASGRQGNRNEQYF.

Only a few counts were recorded for this clonotype. V and J are TRBV6-5 and TRBJ2-1; TRBD2 agrees at 12 bases. Unmatched junction bases numbered 4, after V lost 5 bases and J lost 5 bases. Looked up from germline, CDR1 is MNHEY and CDR2 is SVGAGI. The CDR3 is 15 amino acids. DNA of the CDR3: TGTGCCAGCAGTGACAGACTAGCGGGGGACAATGAGCAGTTCTTC. Translation gives CASSDRLAGDNEQFF.

This clonotype was counted many times. This sequence joins TRBV12-3 or TRBV12-4 and TRBJ1-5; 7 bases agree with TRBD1. The CDR3 sequence is 15 residues long. J lost 0 bases, V lost 7 bases, and 6 bases had no gene match. Here the CDR3 reads CASTHRGLSNQPQHF. CDR3 sequence (DNA): TGTGCCAGCACCCACAGGGGCCTTAGCAATCAGCCCCAGCATTTT.

This CDR3 is CASSKGGLRSSYNEQFF. CDR3 in DNA: TGCGCCAGCAGTAAAGGGGGCCTCAGGAGCTCCTACAATGAGCAGTTCTTC. The chain couples TRBV4-1 to TRBJ2-1; 7 positions match TRBD1. The germline V gene has CDR1 MGHRA and CDR2 YSYEKL. The CDR3 length is 17 residues. The V and J ends lost 6 bases and 0 bases, in that order; junction bases with no gene match: 11.

The chain employs TRBV19 and TRBJ2-5, with TRBD2 matching over 9 bases. The CDR3 spans 15 residues. V was clipped by 4 bases and J by 3 bases; unmatched bases: 6. Germline lookup yields CDR1 LNHDA and CDR2 SQIVND (reference sequence). CDR3 DNA sequence: TGTGCCAGTAGTAACAGCGGGGGGACCAAAGAGACCCAGTACTTC. This sequence encodes CASSNSGGTKETQYF.

The sample holds many counts of this clonotype. For the CDR3, the DNA is TGTGCCAGCTCACCAGCTAGCGGGGGGGCCGGTATTGAGCAGTTCTTC. It is translated as CASSPASGGAGIEQFF. The gene calls are TRBV18 and TRBJ2-1; 12 bases align to TRBD2. V gave up 2 bases and J gave up 9 bases; unmatched junction bases: 8. In germline, CDR1 is KGHSH, CDR2 LQKENI. This CDR3 is 16 amino acids long.

The V and J genes are TRBV19 and TRBJ1-4; D unclear. Deletions cut 2 bases from V and 3 bases from J, with 7 bases between. The CDR3 has 14 residues. Germline CDR1 reads LNHDA; CDR2 reads SQIVND (reference sequence). This CDR3 is CASSIRAANEKLFF. The CDR3 DNA reads as TGTGCCAGTAGTATAAGGGCTGCTAATGAAAAACTGTTTTTT.

This clonotype was seen repeatedly, ten times or more. The V gene is TRBV7-8, the J gene TRBJ2-3; D may match TRBD1 or TRBD2 (5 bases each). The length of the CDR3 is 14 residues. Looked up from germline, CDR1 is SGHVS and CDR2 is FQNEAQ. Trimming left V 8 bases short and J 2 bases short, with 14 bases between. This CDR3 reads CASRGQSDTDTQYF. The CDR3 coding sequence is TGTGCCAGCCGGGGCCAGTCCGACACAGATACGCAGTATTTT.

The chain uses TRBV4-3 and TRBJ2-1; D is possibly TRBD2 (6 bases). The CDR3 consists of 14 residues. V lost 1 base and J 11 bases, leaving 15 bases between the germline ends. Germline V CDR1 and CDR2: LGHNA, YSLEER. The CDR3 spells CASSQVLGTPKQFF. CDR3 in DNA: TGCGCCAGCAGCCAAGTTTTAGGGACTCCTAAGCAGTTCTTC.

This clonotype was observed a handful of times. The rearrangement uses TRBV19 and TRBJ2-3; 7 nucleotides agree with TRBD2. Looked up from germline, CDR1 is LNHDA and CDR2 is SQIVND (reference sequence). Trimming took 5 bases from V and 2 from J; bases not matched to a gene: 10. The CDR3 is 16 residues long. The DNA of the CDR3 is TGTGCCAGTAGTCGTGGTTGGGGGGGAACCACAGATACGCAGTATTTT. Translation gives CASSRGWGGTTDTQYF.

This clonotype was counted at least ten times. This chain joins TRBV6-5 and TRBJ2-5; 9 bases match TRBD1. The CDR3 has 15 amino acids. V dropped 4 bases and J dropped 2; count of bases not matched to a gene: 5. Germline assignment: CDR1 MNHEY and CDR2 SVGAGI. Written as DNA, the CDR3 is TGTGCCAGCAGTTCCCGGGACAGGGCACAAGAGACCCAGTACTTC. The encoded protein is CASSSRDRAQETQYF.

This clonotype was counted only a few times. V and J are TRBV7-6 and TRBJ1-3, with D perhaps TRBD1 (5 bases). The germline V and J ends were trimmed by 8 bases and 0 bases, with 11 bases remaining between them. The germline V gene encodes CDR1 SGHVS and CDR2 FNYEAQ. The CDR3 runs to 14 residues. The DNA for the CDR3 is TGTGCCAGCGGGGGACGGAGCTCTGGAAACACCATATATTTT. Residues: CASGGRSSGNTIYF.

The chain recombines TRBV7-2 with TRBJ1-2; a possible D gene is TRBD1 (6 bases). The CDR3 runs 15 residues. The V end was cut by 1 base, the J end by 2 bases, with 11 bases between. In germline, CDR1 is SGHTA, CDR2 FQGNSA. CDR3 nucleotides: TGTGCCAGCAGCTTAGGGTTAGGGGGGAACTATGGCTACACCTTC. It is translated as CASSLGLGGNYGYTF.